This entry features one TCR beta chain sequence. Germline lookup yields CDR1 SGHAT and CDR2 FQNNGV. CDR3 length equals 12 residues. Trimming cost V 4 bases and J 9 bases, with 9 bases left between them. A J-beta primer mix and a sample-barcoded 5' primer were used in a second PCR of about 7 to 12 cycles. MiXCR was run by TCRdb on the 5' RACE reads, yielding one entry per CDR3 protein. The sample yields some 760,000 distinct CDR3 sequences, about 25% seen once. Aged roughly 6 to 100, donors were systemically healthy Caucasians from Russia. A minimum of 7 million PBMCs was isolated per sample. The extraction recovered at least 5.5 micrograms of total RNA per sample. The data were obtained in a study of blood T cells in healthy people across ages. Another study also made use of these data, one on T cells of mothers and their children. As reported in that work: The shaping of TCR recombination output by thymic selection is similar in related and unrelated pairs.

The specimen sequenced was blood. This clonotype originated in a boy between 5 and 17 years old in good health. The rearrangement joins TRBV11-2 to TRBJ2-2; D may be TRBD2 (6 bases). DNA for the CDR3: TGTGCCAGCAGCTATGGAGGGCGGGAGCTGTTTTTT. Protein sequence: CASSYGGRELFF.